This record looks at one T cell receptor (beta chain) sequence and its context. Time point specified: pretreatment peripheral blood. Germline CDR1 is SQVTM and CDR2 is ANQGSEA. V lost 6 bases, J lost 6 bases, and 9 bases stayed unmatched. CDR3 size: 15 residues. The sample is drawn from a study of PD-L1 blockade in urothelial cancer. Study in general: Blood gave a median 141,255 T cells.

Sequencing used immunoSEQ multiplex PCR; TCRdb keeps in-frame clones, though not all of them. This sample has about 74,000 clones; 75% to 90% occur once, and the top ten carry 3.5% to 5%. V gene TRBV29-1 combines with J gene TRBJ2-1; 12 bases align to TRBD2. This receptor was taken from a man between 65 and 80 years old with urothelial cancer. This specimen was PBMCs, taken around atezolizumab (anti-PD-L1) treatment. The CDR3 sequence: CSVALLAGGGNEQFF. In DNA, the CDR3 is TGCAGCGTGGCCCTCCTAGCGGGAGGGGGCAATGAGCAGTTCTTC.